Listed below are T cell receptor beta chains from one sample, sequenced in a study of T cells in lung cancer brain metastases. TCRdb's copy holds only in-frame clones and misses some; the assay was immunoSEQ multiplex PCR. Seen here are about 2,300 clones, 90% observed once, and the top ten hold about 3.5%. Sequenced sample: tumor tissue from the primary lung tumor. The receptors stem from a man between 65 and 85 years old with non-small cell lung cancer. Both conserved end residues are part of each CDR3. Each record gives: CDR3 DNA, CDR3 protein, D gene, clone size, J gene, V gene. A D gene is named only where the DNA matches it firmly. Rows give clone size only sometimes, using once, few, many, or a class for an expanded clone.

CDR3nt: TGTGCCAGCAGCGCACTCCAGGGGAACTATGGCTACACCTTC
CDR3aa: CASSALQGNYGYTF
d_gene: NA
abundance: NA
j_gene: TRBJ1-2
v_gene: TRBV13

CDR3nt: TGTGCCAGCAGTGAGCTGACAGGCGGGGAGCTGTTTTTT
CDR3aa: CASSELTGGELFF
d_gene: NA
abundance: once
j_gene: TRBJ2-2
v_gene: TRBV6-1

CDR3nt: TGCAGCGTAACCGGGACAGGGGCAATGTGGTACACCTTC
CDR3aa: CSVTGTGAMWYTF
d_gene: TRBD1
abundance: NA
j_gene: TRBJ1-2
v_gene: TRBV29-1

CDR3nt: TGTGCCAGCTTCAACAGGGGGCGCCTGTTGATCGGAAACACCATATATTTT
CDR3aa: CASFNRGRLLIGNTIYF
d_gene: TRBD1
abundance: NA
j_gene: TRBJ1-3
v_gene: TRBV28

CDR3nt: TGTGCCAGCAGCTTAGCAAACAGGGTTGGAAACACCATATATTTT
CDR3aa: CASSLANRVGNTIYF
d_gene: NA
abundance: NA
j_gene: TRBJ1-3
v_gene: TRBV7-2

CDR3nt: TGTGCCAGCAGCTTCGGGGGGGCCAGTAGTGAACAGTACTTC
CDR3aa: CASSFGGASSEQYF
d_gene: TRBD2
abundance: NA
j_gene: TRBJ2-7
v_gene: TRBV11-2

CDR3nt: TGTGCCAGCAGCGGGGGAGGGGCCGATGAGCAGTTCTTC
CDR3aa: CASSGGGADEQFF
d_gene: TRBD2
abundance: NA
j_gene: TRBJ2-1
v_gene: TRBV9

CDR3nt: TGTGCCAGCAGCTTGGTAAGGAAGAACACTGAAGCTTTCTTT
CDR3aa: CASSLVRKNTEAFF
d_gene: NA
abundance: NA
j_gene: TRBJ1-1
v_gene: TRBV5-6

CDR3nt: TGTGCCAGCTCACCACCAGGGACAGGGGAGATCTATGGCTACACCTTC
CDR3aa: CASSPPGTGEIYGYTF
d_gene: TRBD1
abundance: NA
j_gene: TRBJ1-2
v_gene: TRBV18

CDR3nt: TGTGCCAGCAGCTTGGGCGGGGGGTTAAGCTCCTACAATGAGCAGTTCTTC
CDR3aa: CASSLGGGLSSYNEQFF
d_gene: TRBD2
abundance: NA
j_gene: TRBJ2-1
v_gene: TRBV5-6

CDR3nt: TGTGCCAGCTCCTCCCCAGGGTATTCTATCTACGAGCAGTACTTC
CDR3aa: CASSSPGYSIYEQYF
d_gene: NA
abundance: NA
j_gene: TRBJ2-7
v_gene: TRBV19

CDR3nt: TGTGCCAGCATCCCCCTAGGGGGGCGCGGCGGTGAGACCCAGTACTTC
CDR3aa: CASIPLGGRGGETQYF
d_gene: NA
abundance: NA
j_gene: TRBJ2-5
v_gene: TRBV28

CDR3nt: TGCGCCAGCAGCCAAGATAAATCTGGGGGGGCGGCTGAAGCTTTCTTT
CDR3aa: CASSQDKSGGAAEAFF
d_gene: NA
abundance: NA
j_gene: TRBJ1-1
v_gene: TRBV4-3

CDR3nt: TGTGCCAGCAGCAATAGACCTGACCTTAATTCACCCCTCCACTTT
CDR3aa: CASSNRPDLNSPLHF
d_gene: NA
abundance: NA
j_gene: TRBJ1-6
v_gene: TRBV5-8

CDR3nt: TGTGCCAGCAGTGCTTCTCCGGGACTAGATTCCCCCTTC
CDR3aa: CASSASPGLDSPF
d_gene: TRBD2
abundance: NA
j_gene: TRBJ2-7
v_gene: TRBV6-1

CDR3nt: TGTGCCAGCAGCCCAGGGGTATCCTATGGCTACACCTTC
CDR3aa: CASSPGVSYGYTF
d_gene: NA
abundance: NA
j_gene: TRBJ1-2
v_gene: TRBV11-3

CDR3nt: TGTGCCAGCAGCGCAAGCGGGGGGGCTCACCATGAGCAGTTCTTC
CDR3aa: CASSASGGAHHEQFF
d_gene: TRBD2
abundance: once
j_gene: TRBJ2-1
v_gene: TRBV5-6

CDR3nt: TGTGCCAGCAGCGCCACGGACGGTGGGAGCGATACGCAGTATTTT
CDR3aa: CASSATDGGSDTQYF
d_gene: NA
abundance: NA
j_gene: TRBJ2-3
v_gene: TRBV9

CDR3nt: TGTGCCAGCAGCCAACAGGGACCTAGCACAGATACGCAGTATTTT
CDR3aa: CASSQQGPSTDTQYF
d_gene: NA
abundance: NA
j_gene: TRBJ2-3
v_gene: TRBV9

CDR3nt: TGTGCCAGCAGTTTAGTGGCTGGGTCAGGGGCAAACACTGAAGCTTTCTTT
CDR3aa: CASSLVAGSGANTEAFF
d_gene: NA
abundance: NA
j_gene: TRBJ1-1
v_gene: TRBV28

CDR3nt: TGCGCCAGCAGCCAAGAAGTGGCAATGAGAGCCAAAAACATTCAGTACTTC
CDR3aa: CASSQEVAMRAKNIQYF
d_gene: NA
abundance: NA
j_gene: TRBJ2-4
v_gene: TRBV4-3

CDR3nt: TGTGCCAGCAGTGAATGGGCCGGCAGGACTGCTAATAAAGAGACCCAGTACTTC
CDR3aa: CASSEWAGRTANKETQYF
d_gene: NA
abundance: NA
j_gene: TRBJ2-5
v_gene: TRBV25-1